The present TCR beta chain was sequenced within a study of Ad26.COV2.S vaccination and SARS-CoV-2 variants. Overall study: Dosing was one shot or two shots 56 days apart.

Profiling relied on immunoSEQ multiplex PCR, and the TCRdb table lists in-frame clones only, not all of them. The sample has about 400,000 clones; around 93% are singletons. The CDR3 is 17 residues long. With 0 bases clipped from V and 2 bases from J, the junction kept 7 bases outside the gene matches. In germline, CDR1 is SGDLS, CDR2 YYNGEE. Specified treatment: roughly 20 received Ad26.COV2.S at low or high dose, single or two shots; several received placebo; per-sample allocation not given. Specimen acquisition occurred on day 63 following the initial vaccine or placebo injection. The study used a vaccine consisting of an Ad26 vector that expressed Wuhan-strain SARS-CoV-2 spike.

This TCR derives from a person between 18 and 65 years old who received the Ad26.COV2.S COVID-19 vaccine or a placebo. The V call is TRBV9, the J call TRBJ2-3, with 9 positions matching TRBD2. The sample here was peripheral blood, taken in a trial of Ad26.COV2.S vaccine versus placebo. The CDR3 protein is CASSVAVLAGPTDTQYF. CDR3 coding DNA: TGTGCCAGCAGCGTAGCAGTACTAGCGGGCCCCACAGATACGCAGTATTTT.